This TCR beta chain was obtained from a study of a mutant IDH1 vaccine in newly diagnosed glioma. Looking at the study overall: The treated population exhibited a male proportion of approximately 62%, a female proportion of 37.5%, and a mean age of roughly 39 years.

Repertoires were generated with immunoSEQ multiplex PCR, while TCRdb's copy carries only in-frame clones and drops some. The table lists tens of thousands of clones, approximately 85% of them singletons. Noted time point: week 23, last vaccination. Each dose of the vaccine consisted of 300 ug of mutant IDH1 20-mer peptide, with topical imiquimod. As concerns this clone: Its target is not known.

The sample here was PBMCs, taken from a glioma patient whose treatment included an IDH1 peptide vaccine. This TCR was recovered from a woman in her fifties or sixties with glioma.

The CDR3 region has the DNA TGTGCCAGCAGTTTGGATGGCTCCTACAATGAGCAGTTCTTC. The encoded protein is CASSLDGSYNEQFF. This chain uses TRBV27 with TRBJ2-1, with D hard to call. The CDR3 has 14 amino acids. Trimming pared 3 bases from V and 0 bases from J, leaving 6 bases between. CDR1 MNHEY and CDR2 SMNVEV come from the germline V gene (reference sequence).